This passage covers 30 T cell receptor beta chains from one sample sequenced in a study of T cells after yellow fever vaccination. TCRdb re-called the 5' RACE reads through MiXCR, storing one row per CDR3 protein. Of approximately 550,000 distinct CDR3 sequences in the sample, 15% to 20% were seen once. The input for sequencing was PBMCs, taken 15 days after the yellow fever booster vaccination. These receptors were obtained from a man aged 30 to 45 who received the YFV17D yellow fever vaccine.

The chain carries TRBV9 and TRBJ2-3, with TRBD2 identical over 8 bases. CDR1 SGDLS and CDR2 YYNGEE come from the germline V gene. The CDR3 contains 16 residues. J lost 6 bases, V lost 4 bases, and 13 bases had no gene match. CDR3: CASSPRSAGGWDTQYF. CDR3 coding DNA: TGTGCCAGCAGCCCCCGTTCGGCGGGAGGTTGGGATACGCAGTATTTT.

Comment on this clonotype: An end of the junction differs from the germline gene, which may be a read error. V is TRBV28 and J is TRBJ2-7; no clear D. The germline V gene has CDR1 MDHEN and CDR2 SYDVKM. The CDR3 has 13 amino acids. The CDR3 DNA sequence: TGTGCCAGCAGTTCCTCGGTCCCGCAGGAGCAGCACTTC. It translates to CASSSSVPQEQHF.

This chain uses TRBV20-1 with TRBJ1-1; no firm D call. The CDR3 is 15 amino acids. Germline loops: CDR1 DFQATT, CDR2 SNEGSKA (reference sequence). The V end lost 0 bases, the J end lost 1 base, and 12 bases lay between the germline ends. CDR3 coding DNA: TGCAGTGCTAGAGATCTAAAGTGGGAGAACACTGAAGCTTTCTTT. This gives the protein CSARDLKWENTEAFF.

The table lists this clonotype with a few counts. The V and J genes are TRBV20-1 and TRBJ2-1; 15 nucleotides agree with TRBD2. Germline-derived CDR1 and CDR2 are DFQATT and SNEGSKA (reference sequence). CDR3 length: 17 amino acids. The V segment lost 7 bases and the J segment 0 bases; nucleotides outside the gene matches: 7. The CDR3 DNA reads as TGCAGTGTCCGGACTAGCGGGAGGGATAGCTCCTACAATGAGCAGTTCTTC. This codes for CSVRTSGRDSSYNEQFF.

The chain employs TRBV7-8 and TRBJ1-1; D is unclear. V was pared by 4 bases and J by 0 bases, with 9 bases between. The CDR3 spans 14 residues. The V gene's germline CDR1 is SGHVS and CDR2 FQNEAQ. The CDR3 coding sequence is TGTGCCAGCAGCTCCAAACGGATGAACACTGAAGCTTTCTTT. This encodes CASSSKRMNTEAFF.

The chain recombines TRBV20-1 with TRBJ2-3; a possible D gene is TRBD2 (5 bases). The CDR3 extends over 13 amino acids. Germline V gene data show CDR1 as DFQATT and CDR2 as SNEGSKA (reference sequence). Trimming stripped 4 bases from V and 2 bases from J, with 10 bases between. DNA for the CDR3: TGCAGTGCTATTGGAGGCCTCACAGATACGCAGTATTTT. Translation gives CSAIGGLTDTQYF.

This clonotype was seen repeatedly, ten times or more. The chain links TRBV12-3 or TRBV12-4 to TRBJ1-6; 8 bases map to TRBD1. With 3 bases clipped from V and 10 bases from J, the junction kept 5 bases outside the gene matches. CDR3 size: 14 residues. Written as DNA, the CDR3 is TGTGCCAGCAGTTTCGACAGGGGAGGCTCACCCCTCCACTTT. This gives the protein CASSFDRGGSPLHF.

The chain is built from TRBV5-5 and TRBJ2-2; D is unclear. Germline CDR1 reads SGHKS; CDR2 reads YYEKEE (reference sequence). The CDR3 covers 16 residues. Deletions cut 1 base from V and 0 bases from J, with 10 bases between. The CDR3 DNA reads TGTGCCAGCAGCTTGCTACGGTCCGCGAACACCGGGGAGCTGTTTTTT. It specifies CASSLLRSANTGELFF.

V gene TRBV24-1 combines with J gene TRBJ2-2; D is ambiguous. V lost 9 bases to trimming and J lost 4 bases, with 8 bases between them. The germline V gene has CDR1 KGHDR and CDR2 SFDVKD. The CDR3 spans 12 residues. CDR3 coding DNA: TGTGCCACCGACGGCAGCACCGGGGAGCTGTTTTTT. Translated, it gives CATDGSTGELFF.

The genes are TRBV7-2 and TRBJ2-7; TRBD2 matches 10 bases. The CDR3 contains 16 residues. V shed 1 base and J 4 bases; nucleotides not matched to a gene: 7. The germline V gene has CDR1 SGHTA and CDR2 FQGNSA. DNA for the CDR3: TGTGCCAGCAGCTTAGGGGCTAGCGGGAGATCGTACGAGCAGTACTTC. It specifies CASSLGASGRSYEQYF.

The chain has TRBV2 and TRBJ2-2; D is perhaps TRBD2 (6 bases). This CDR3 is 17 amino acids long. The germline V gene has CDR1 SNHLY and CDR2 FYNNEI. V was shortened by 6 bases and J by 6 bases, with 23 bases between the two germline ends. CDR3 residues: CASSQIPRGGPAGELFF. The CDR3, as DNA: TGTGCCAGCAGCCAAATCCCACGGGGAGGCCCGGCCGGGGAGCTGTTTTTT.

This clonotype came up many times. The CDR3 region has the DNA TGTGCCAGCAGCTTAGTACTAGCGGGAGAGACCCAGTACTTC. Translating it yields CASSLVLAGETQYF. The rearrangement joins TRBV7-2 to TRBJ2-5; the match to TRBD2 covers 9 bases. V trimming: 1 base; J trimming: 4 bases; junction bases outside the gene matches: 1. Germline V gene lookup returns CDR1 SGHTA and CDR2 FQGNSA. The CDR3 is made up of 14 amino acids. Complete variable domain (other parts from reference TRBV7-2 and TRBJ2-5): GAGVSQSPSNKVTEKGKDVELRCDPISGHTALYWYRQSLGQGLEFLIYFQGNSAPDKSGLPSDRFSAERTGGSVSTLTIQRTQQEDSAVYLCASSLVLAGETQYFGPGTRLLVL.

This clonotype occurred many times. The gene calls are TRBV20-1 and TRBJ2-5, with TRBD2 matching over 9 bases. The CDR3 is 15 amino acids. Losses at the gene ends were 5 bases for V and 5 bases for J; bases not matched to a gene: 12. Germline lookup yields CDR1 DFQATT and CDR2 SNEGSKA (reference sequence). The CDR3 loop is CSASKLAGRGETQYF. The CDR3 DNA reads as TGCAGTGCTTCTAAACTAGCGGGCCGCGGGGAGACCCAGTACTTC.

This chain joins TRBV7-2 and TRBJ2-3; D remains unclear. In germline, CDR1 is SGHTA, CDR2 FQGNSA. The CDR3 is made up of 15 amino acids. Trimming shortened V by 0 bases and J by 2 bases, and 9 bases separated the two germline ends. This CDR3 is CASSLAGRFTDTQYF. CDR3 in DNA: TGTGCCAGCAGCTTAGCGGGCCGATTCACAGATACGCAGTATTTT.

The V gene is TRBV9, the J gene TRBJ2-7, with D perhaps matching TRBD2 (6 bases). V was shortened by 4 bases and J by 7 bases, with 18 bases between the two germline ends. Germline CDR1 and CDR2: SGDLS and YYNGEE. The CDR3 is made up of 14 amino acids. The CDR3 nucleotides read TGTGCCAGCAGCTCCCGCCCCGGGGGAGGAGAGCAGTACTTC. Encoded protein: CASSSRPGGGEQYF.

This clonotype showed up just a few times. The chain couples TRBV5-5 to TRBJ2-1, with 9 bases aligning to TRBD2. V lost 1 base to trimming and J lost 3 bases; unmatched junction nucleotides: 5. Germline CDR1 reads SGHKS; CDR2 reads YYEKEE (reference sequence). The CDR3 totals 16 residues. The CDR3 coding sequence is TGTGCCAGCAGCTTGCCGGCTAGCGGGAACTACAATGAGCAGTTCTTC. Translation: CASSLPASGNYNEQFF.

This clonotype was observed a few times. This chain joins TRBV30 and TRBJ2-3; D is undetermined. The CDR3 has 12 amino acids. Trimming left V 3 bases short and J 7 bases short, with 11 bases between. Germline CDR1 GTSNPN, CDR2 SVGIG (reference sequence). The CDR3 nucleotides are TGTGCCTGGAGCCACTCGTTGCATACGCAGTATTTT. This gives the protein CAWSHSLHTQYF. The full variable domain, in which reference TRBV30 and TRBJ2-3 provide the parts outside the CDR3, is SQTIHQWPATLVQPVGSPLSLECTVEGTSNPNLYWYRQAAGRGLQLLFYSVGIGQISSEVPQNLSASRPQDRQFILSSKKLLLSDSGFYLCAWSHSLHTQYFGPGTRLTVL.

This clonotype has a handful of counts. This chain uses TRBV7-6 with TRBJ2-5, with D unclear. V lost 4 bases to trimming and J lost 7 bases, with 10 bases between them. The CDR3 is made up of 12 amino acids. Germline lookup yields CDR1 SGHVS and CDR2 FNYEAQ. The DNA for the CDR3 is TGTGCCAGCAGCTGGAGTTTAGCGACCCAGTACTTC. Its protein is CASSWSLATQYF.

The table lists this clonotype with a few counts. This chain joins TRBV7-2 and TRBJ1-5, with D unresolved. This CDR3 is 15 amino acids long. From germline, CDR1 is SGHTA and CDR2 FQGNSA. V was pared by 1 base and J by 6 bases, with 13 bases between. CDR3 nucleotides: TGTGCCAGCAGCTTAGTGCAGTTCGGGAGTCAGCCCCAGCATTTT. Its protein product is CASSLVQFGSQPQHF.

The chain employs TRBV12-3 or TRBV12-4 and TRBJ1-3; tentatively, D is TRBD1 (5 bases). This CDR3 has 15 amino acids. Trimming removed 7 bases at V and 3 bases at J, with 16 bases between. This CDR3 is CASNPGLRFGNTIYF. The CDR3 DNA reads as TGTGCCAGCAACCCGGGACTGAGATTTGGAAACACCATATATTTT.

This clonotype was recorded a few times. The chain links TRBV5-1 to TRBJ2-7; the D gene is possibly TRBD2 (6 bases). V dropped 3 bases and J dropped 0 bases, with 13 bases sitting between them. This CDR3 contains 15 residues. In germline, CDR1 is SGHRS, CDR2 YFSETQ. The CDR3 region has the DNA TGCGCCAGCAGCTACCGGGACTCAAGCTCCTACGAGCAGTACTTC. Translation gives CASSYRDSSSYEQYF.

This rearrangement joins TRBV20-1 to TRBJ2-3, with no clear D. The CDR3 totals 14 residues. Trimming cost V 5 bases and J 4 bases, with 16 bases left between them. Per germline, CDR1 DFQATT and CDR2 SNEGSKA (reference sequence). The CDR3 nucleotides read TGCAGTGCTGGTGCCCCGCTGGCTGCAGATACGCAGTATTTT. Its protein is CSAGAPLAADTQYF.

DNA for the CDR3: TGCGCCAGCAGCTTGATAGCGGGAGCGCCGAATGAGCAGTTCTTC. Translation: CASSLIAGAPNEQFF. The V gene is TRBV5-1, the J gene TRBJ2-1, with 9 bases that match TRBD2. CDR1 and CDR2 (germline): SGHRS, YFSETQ. V lost 1 base, J lost 7 bases, and 6 bases stayed unmatched. The CDR3 runs to 15 residues.

The V call is TRBV19, the J call TRBJ1-1; no definite D call. The ends were cut back, 5 bases at V and 0 bases at J, with 13 bases in the middle. Germline V gene data show CDR1 as LNHDA and CDR2 as SQIVND (reference sequence). This CDR3 is 15 amino acids long. The CDR3 DNA is TGTGCCAGTAGTCAACCCGGCCCGGTGAACACTGAAGCTTTCTTT. Amino acids: CASSQPGPVNTEAFF.

This clonotype was counted between two and nine times. This chain connects TRBV12-3 or TRBV12-4 to TRBJ2-1; 15 nucleotides align to TRBD2. This CDR3 region has 17 residues. Losses at the gene ends were 5 bases for V and 2 bases for J; bases not matched to a gene: 4. The chain's CDR3 is CASSTGTSGRTYNEQFF. CDR3 in DNA: TGTGCCAGCAGTACCGGGACTAGCGGGAGGACCTACAATGAGCAGTTCTTC.

This clonotype was detected only a few times. The rearrangement links TRBV4-3 to TRBJ2-5; D may match TRBD1 or TRBD2 (5 bases each). Deletions cut 1 base from V and 5 bases from J, with 14 bases between. The CDR3 sequence is 15 residues long. Germline V gene sequence: CDR1 LGHNA, CDR2 YSLEER. The CDR3 spells CASSQVSARGETQYF. The CDR3 region has the DNA TGCGCCAGCAGCCAAGTCTCAGCGAGGGGTGAGACCCAGTACTTC.

This clonotype has more than one count but fewer than ten. The chain employs TRBV7-2 and TRBJ2-1; the D is unclear. With 1 base removed from V and 8 bases from J, the gap between germline ends came to 9 bases. Germline V gene data show CDR1 as SGHTA and CDR2 as FQGNSA. The CDR3 covers 13 residues. The CDR3 loop reads CASSLGIADEQFF. The CDR3 DNA reads as TGTGCCAGCAGCTTAGGCATAGCCGATGAGCAGTTCTTC. The entire variable domain, with the rest obtained from reference TRBV7-2 and TRBJ2-1, is as follows: GAGVSQSPSNKVTEKGKDVELRCDPISGHTALYWYRQSLGQGLEFLIYFQGNSAPDKSGLPSDRFSAERTGGSVSTLTIQRTQQEDSAVYLCASSLGIADEQFFGPGTRLTVL.

The table lists this clonotype with a few counts. This rearrangement joins TRBV4-3 to TRBJ1-6; possibly TRBD1 for D (5 bases). The ends were cut back, 0 bases at V and 7 bases at J, with 10 bases in the middle. Germline V lookup: CDR1 LGHNA, CDR2 YSLEER. The CDR3 runs to 15 residues. CDR3: CASSQDRQLNSPLHF. As DNA, the CDR3 is TGCGCCAGCAGCCAAGATCGACAGCTCAATTCACCCCTCCACTTT.

V is TRBV4-2 and J is TRBJ2-1; 11 bases are a match to TRBD2. Germline CDR1 LGHNA, CDR2 YNFKEQ. V shed 3 bases, J shed 7 bases, and the junction held 8 bases outside the gene matches. This CDR3 contains 16 residues. CDR3 sequence: CASSQEGLAAWNEQFF. In DNA form, the CDR3 reads TGTGCCAGCAGCCAGGAGGGACTAGCGGCCTGGAATGAGCAGTTCTTC.

This sequence joins TRBV20-1 and TRBJ1-4; 7 positions agree with TRBD1. The length of the CDR3 is 15 residues. Germline values: CDR1 DFQATT, CDR2 SNEGSKA (reference sequence). V lost 0 bases and J lost 5; bases outside the gene matches: 6. As DNA, the CDR3 is TGCAGTGCTAGAGACTACACAGGGGTAAATGAAAAACTGTTTTTT. As protein: CSARDYTGVNEKLFF.